These 30 T cell receptor beta chains were all obtained from the same sample, sequenced in a study of shared clonotypes between healthy human individuals. Sequencing used immunoSEQ multiplex PCR; TCRdb keeps in-frame clones, though not all of them. In the table there are about 2.2 million clones, about 93% of which are singletons. CD8 cells regarded as naive lacked CD45RO, were positively chosen for CCR7, and omitted terminally differentiated effector memory CD45RA+ cells. The sequenced sample consisted of naive CD8+ T cells from PBMCs. These receptors came from a man between 18 and 29 years old in good health. Some clones in this sample may be carry-over from other donors' samples.

The chain links TRBV30 to TRBJ2-7, with 8 bases identical to TRBD1. V shed 0 bases, J shed 5 bases, and the junction held 6 bases outside the gene matches. CDR1 and CDR2 (germline): GTSNPN, SVGIG (reference sequence). The CDR3 consists of 14 residues. This CDR3 reads CAWSVGTGSDEQYF. CDR3 in DNA: TGTGCCTGGAGTGTTGGGACAGGTAGTGACGAGCAGTACTTC.

The V and J genes are TRBV6-1 and TRBJ2-3, with D perhaps given as TRBD1 or TRBD2 (5 bases each). Per germline, CDR1 MNHNS and CDR2 SASEGT. The CDR3 spans 15 residues. Trimming cost V 8 bases and J 3 bases, with 18 bases left between them. CDR3 amino acids: CASFHQRGRTDTQYF. The CDR3 DNA sequence: TGTGCCAGCTTCCATCAGAGGGGAAGAACAGATACGCAGTATTTT.

This rearrangement joins TRBV9 to TRBJ2-1, with 7 positions matching TRBD2. Germline CDR1 reads SGDLS; CDR2 reads YYNGEE. The CDR3 is 15 residues long. The V gene end was trimmed by 2 bases and the J gene end by 5 bases; junction bases not matched to a gene: 7. Here the CDR3 reads CASSVDGGGNNEQFF. The DNA of the CDR3 is TGTGCCAGCAGCGTCGATGGGGGAGGGAACAATGAGCAGTTCTTC.

The chain employs TRBV27 and TRBJ1-5; no definite D call. Germline CDR1 and CDR2: MNHEY and SMNVEV (reference sequence). V was clipped by 6 bases and J by 0 bases, with 12 bases between them. This CDR3 is 15 amino acids long. The CDR3 DNA reads as TGTGCCAGCAGACCGGGGAGGGTTAGCAATCAGCCCCAGCATTTT. The encoded protein is CASRPGRVSNQPQHF.

The chain combines TRBV11-2 with TRBJ2-1; D might be TRBD2 (6 bases). Germline CDR1 is SGHAT and CDR2 is FQNNGV. CDR3 length: 15 amino acids. Trimming shortened V by 5 bases and J by 10 bases, and 21 bases separated the two germline ends. The CDR3: CASSPPLGRSSEQFF. The CDR3 DNA reads as TGTGCCAGCAGCCCTCCCCTCGGGAGAAGTTCCGAGCAGTTCTTC.

The CDR3 DNA follows: TGTGCCACCGAGGACCATTTCGGTGTTCGGTACTTC. Protein: CATEDHFGVRYF. This rearrangement joins TRBV19 to TRBJ2-7, with D unclear. The germline gives CDR1 LNHDA, CDR2 SQIVND (reference sequence). The CDR3 consists of 12 residues. Trimming shortened V by 10 bases and J by 12 bases, and 22 bases separated the two germline ends.

This clone was observed a single time. This rearrangement joins TRBV5-5 to TRBJ2-7; 7 bases are shared with TRBD1. The V and J ends lost 4 bases and 5 bases, in that order; junction bases with no gene match: 12. This CDR3 is 15 amino acids long. Germline CDR1 SGHKS, CDR2 YYEKEE (reference sequence). CDR3: CASSLEWDRGDEQYF. The DNA for the CDR3 is TGTGCCAGCAGCCTCGAGTGGGACAGAGGGGACGAGCAGTACTTC.

V usage is TRBV10-1 and J usage is TRBJ2-2; no reliable D call. This CDR3 comprises 14 residues. CDR1 and CDR2 from the germline V gene are WNHNN and SYGVQD (reference sequence). The V end was cut by 6 bases, the J end by 10 bases, with 18 bases between. The CDR3 region has the DNA TGCGCCAGCAGCTCCGCGTGGGCCTTGGAGGAGCTGTTTTTT. Translating gives CASSSAWALEELFF.

This chain connects TRBV7-2 to TRBJ2-7; TRBD2 aligns across 11 bases. After removal of 5 bases from V and 7 bases from J, the junction contained 7 bases not matched to a gene. The CDR3 consists of 14 residues. Per the germline V gene, CDR1 is SGHTA and CDR2 is FQGNSA. The CDR3 sequence is CASSEGLAVREQYF. The CDR3 coding sequence is TGTGCCAGCAGCGAGGGACTAGCGGTGAGGGAGCAGTACTTC.

The chain is built from TRBV11-1 and TRBJ2-5, with D perhaps matching TRBD1 or TRBD2 (6 bases each). CDR3 length: 16 residues. CDR1 and CDR2 from the germline V gene are SGHAT and FQDESV (reference sequence). V was shortened by 1 base and J by 2 bases, with 14 bases between the two germline ends. The CDR3 is CASSLVGGLSQETQYF. CDR3 nucleotides: TGTGCCAGCAGCTTAGTTGGGGGGCTTAGTCAAGAGACCCAGTACTTC.

V is TRBV28 and J is TRBJ1-4; D gene unclear. Germline assignment: CDR1 MDHEN and CDR2 SYDVKM. The CDR3 consists of 14 residues. The V and J ends lost 2 bases and 3 bases respectively, with 7 bases between them. The CDR3 loop reads CASSLVSSNEKLFF. DNA for the CDR3: TGTGCCAGCAGTTTAGTCAGCTCTAATGAAAAACTGTTTTTT. Using reference TRBV28 and TRBJ1-4 for the parts outside the CDR3, the full variable domain is DVKVTQSSRYLVKRTGEKVFLECVQDMDHENMFWYRQDPGLGLRLIYFSYDVKMKEKGDIPEGYSVSREKKERFSLILESASTNQTSMYLCASSLVSSNEKLFFGSGTQLSVL.

The rearrangement links TRBV6-6 to TRBJ2-3; D possibly matches TRBD1 or TRBD2 (6 bases each). Between the trimmed V and J ends, which lost 5 bases and 6 bases, there was a span of 21 bases. The CDR3 has 16 amino acids. Germline CDR1 reads MNHNY; CDR2 reads SVGAGI (reference sequence). CDR3 in DNA: TGTGCCAGCAGTCTGGGGCACAGGGACTTACTTGATACGCAGTATTTT. It translates to CASSLGHRDLLDTQYF.

V is TRBV7-6 and J is TRBJ2-1; D ambiguous. CDR3 length equals 13 residues. V lost 5 bases, J lost 4 bases, and 9 bases lay in between. Germline-derived CDR1 and CDR2 are SGHVS and FNYEAQ. The CDR3 reads CASSPDGYNEQFF. As DNA, the CDR3 is TGTGCCAGCAGCCCCGACGGATACAATGAGCAGTTCTTC.

The chain combines TRBV7-9 with TRBJ2-7; TRBD1 matches at 10 bases. In germline, CDR1 is SEHNR, CDR2 FQNEAQ (reference sequence). Trimming at V came to 9 bases and at J to 7 bases, leaving 3 bases not matched to a gene. The CDR3 is 11 residues long. The CDR3 DNA is TGTGCCAGTTCGGACAGGGGGGAGCAGTACTTC. Residues: CASSDRGEQYF.

This chain links TRBV5-8 with TRBJ2-5; the match to TRBD1 covers 9 bases. CDR3 size: 17 residues. The junction had 13 bases not matched to a gene; V was cut back by 4 bases and J by 3 bases. Germline CDR1 and CDR2: SGHTS and YDEGEE. The CDR3 loop reads CASSRTAGTGTKETQYF. CDR3 DNA: TGTGCCAGCAGCCGTACGGCCGGGACAGGGACTAAAGAGACCCAGTACTTC.

The rearrangement uses TRBV19 and TRBJ1-5; D possibly corresponds to TRBD1 (6 bases). The CDR3 is 15 amino acids. CDR1 is LNHDA and CDR2 is SQIVND in the germline V gene (reference sequence). The V end lost 6 bases, the J end lost 5 bases, and 17 bases lay between the germline ends. This chain's CDR3 is CASRVWGGEDQPQHF. In DNA, the CDR3 is TGTGCCAGTAGGGTCTGGGGGGGCGAGGATCAGCCCCAGCATTTT.

As for this clone: Other DNA sequences in this sample translate to the same CDR3. CDR3 coding DNA: TGTGCCAGCAGTTTCAGAGATAACACCGGGGAGCTGTTTTTT. As protein: CASSFRDNTGELFF. The chain is built from TRBV27 and TRBJ2-2; D gene ambiguous. The CDR3 consists of 14 residues. Germline assignment: CDR1 MNHEY and CDR2 SMNVEV (reference sequence). V was trimmed by 3 bases and J by 2 bases, leaving 7 bases between them.

CDR3 in amino acids: CASSPRAHWEEQYF. The CDR3 DNA follows: TGTGCCAGCAGCCCCCGGGCCCATTGGGAGGAGCAGTACTTC. The V and J genes are TRBV11-2 and TRBJ2-7, with D perhaps TRBD2 (5 bases). Germline CDR1 SGHAT, CDR2 FQNNGV. The V end was cut by 5 bases, the J end by 7 bases, with 18 bases between. The CDR3 has 14 amino acids.

The chain links TRBV9 to TRBJ2-7; 14 bases map to TRBD2. Germline V gene sequence: CDR1 SGDLS, CDR2 YYNGEE. CDR3 length: 15 amino acids. Germline trimming cut 3 bases from V and 5 bases from J; bases unmatched to any gene: 4. The CDR3 loop reads CASSATSGRGHEQYF. The CDR3 coding sequence is TGTGCCAGCAGCGCGACTAGCGGGAGGGGTCACGAGCAGTACTTC.

V is TRBV11-2 and J is TRBJ2-3, with a weak D call TRBD1 (6 bases). CDR1 SGHAT and CDR2 FQNNGV come from the germline V gene. The CDR3 is 15 amino acids. V lost 2 bases and J 0 bases, leaving 9 bases between the germline ends. This CDR3 reads CASSLNTGSTDTQYF. The DNA for the CDR3 is TGTGCCAGCAGCTTAAACACAGGGAGCACAGATACGCAGTATTTT.

The V and J genes are TRBV7-9 and TRBJ2-6; 7 bases align to TRBD1. The CDR3 totals 18 residues. Germline values: CDR1 SEHNR, CDR2 FQNEAQ (reference sequence). Germline trimming cut 4 bases from V and 0 bases from J; bases unmatched to any gene: 9. CDR3 loop: CASSSNNRGVSGANVLTF. In nucleotides, the CDR3 is TGTGCCAGCAGCTCGAACAACAGGGGTGTCTCTGGGGCCAACGTCCTGACTTTC.

This chain uses TRBV14 with TRBJ2-6; D is perhaps TRBD1 (6 bases). V was clipped by 0 bases and J by 0 bases, with 15 bases between them. This CDR3 comprises 19 residues. Germline CDR1 reads SGHDN; CDR2 reads FVKESK. The CDR3 here is CASSQDLVRGSSGANVLTF. CDR3 DNA sequence: TGTGCCAGCAGCCAAGATCTGGTTAGGGGGAGCTCTGGGGCCAACGTCCTGACTTTC.

The chain combines TRBV10-3 with TRBJ2-5, with 8 bases lining up with TRBD2. The CDR3 is 16 amino acids. With V trimmed by 4 bases and J by 5 bases, 12 bases remained unmatched. Germline V gene lookup returns CDR1 ENHRY and CDR2 SYGVKD. The chain's CDR3 is CAISGGLVNRGETQYF. The CDR3 DNA reads as TGTGCCATCAGTGGGGGACTAGTCAATAGGGGGGAGACCCAGTACTTC.

The chain links TRBV5-1 to TRBJ2-5, with D possibly TRBD1 on 6 matching bases. The V end was cut by 3 bases, the J end by 5 bases, with 14 bases between. Germline V lookup: CDR1 SGHRS, CDR2 YFSETQ. This CDR3 has 14 residues. CDR3 DNA: TGCGCCAGCAGCTACGGGACACCCCTCGAGACCCAGTACTTC. Its protein product is CASSYGTPLETQYF.

This chain links TRBV29-1 with TRBJ2-2, with TRBD1 matching over 9 bases. Germline assignment: CDR1 SQVTM and CDR2 ANQGSEA. This CDR3 has 16 amino acids. Trimming removed 3 bases from V and 8 bases from J; junction bases left unmatched: 13. CDR3 in amino acids: CSVEGVGQGRAGELFF. The CDR3 nucleotides read TGCAGCGTTGAGGGGGTCGGACAGGGGCGGGCAGGGGAGCTGTTTTTT.

The chain combines TRBV5-1 with TRBJ2-2; the D gene is possibly TRBD1 (6 bases). Trimming took off 1 base at V and 6 bases at J, with 13 bases between the two ends. CDR1 is SGHRS, CDR2 YFSETQ, per germline. This CDR3 has 15 residues. As DNA, the CDR3 is TGCGCCAGCAGCTTGATGGGACAAACGCCCGGGGAGCTGTTTTTT. Protein: CASSLMGQTPGELFF. Filled out from reference TRBV5-1 and TRBJ2-2, the complete variable domain reads KAGVTQTPRYLIKTRGQQVTLSCSPISGHRSVSWYQQTPGQGLQFLFEYFSETQRNKGNFPGRFSGRQFSNSRSEMNVSTLELGDSALYLCASSLMGQTPGELFFGEGSRLTVL.

J is TRBJ2-7 and V is TRBV7-3, with D tentatively TRBD1 (7 bases). Per germline, CDR1 SGHTA and CDR2 FQGTGA. Trimming took off 4 bases at V and 3 bases at J, with 16 bases between the two ends. The CDR3 runs to 15 residues. The CDR3 here is CASSYSGGNVYEQYF. The CDR3 DNA reads TGTGCCAGCAGCTATTCAGGGGGGAATGTCTACGAGCAGTACTTC.

The chain employs TRBV13 and TRBJ2-7, with D perhaps TRBD1 (6 bases). This CDR3 is built from 15 residues. V lost 0 bases and J lost 4, with 13 bases in between. The V gene's germline CDR1 is PRHDT and CDR2 FYEKMQ (reference sequence). CDR3 sequence (DNA): TGTGCCAGCAGCTTAGGCAGGGGCCCCTTGTACGAGCAGTACTTC. As protein: CASSLGRGPLYEQYF. Supplemented by reference TRBV13 and TRBJ2-7, the full variable domain reads AAGVIQSPRHLIKEKRETATLKCYPIPRHDTVYWYQQGPGQDPQFLISFYEKMQSDKGSIPDRFSAQQFSDYHSELNMSSLELGDSALYFCASSLGRGPLYEQYFGPGTRLTVT.

This chain links TRBV28 with TRBJ1-5; a possible D gene is TRBD1 (5 bases). V was cut by 3 bases and J by 5 bases, with 14 bases left in between. The CDR3 runs 15 residues. Looked up from germline, CDR1 is MDHEN and CDR2 is SYDVKM. Written as DNA, the CDR3 is TGTGCCAGCAGTTTGGGGACGGAAATCGATCAGCCCCAGCATTTT. Translating it yields CASSLGTEIDQPQHF.

In this sample, this clone turned up a few times. Other DNA sequences in this sample translate to the same CDR3. The CDR3 region is CASSLTNQPQHF. CDR3 in DNA: TGTGCCAGCAGCTTGACTAATCAGCCCCAGCATTTT. The chain has TRBV7-9 and TRBJ1-5; D call uncertain. The ends were cut back, 3 bases at V and 4 bases at J, with 4 bases in the middle. This CDR3 spans 12 amino acids. Germline assignment: CDR1 SEHNR and CDR2 FQNEAQ (reference sequence).